This is a list of T cell receptor beta chains from one sample in a study of cytomegalovirus exposure and HLA in healthy donors. Assay used: immunoSEQ multiplex PCR; TCRdb lists only in-frame clones, some missing. The sample lists around 52,000 clones; 88% were seen once. Sequencing was done on a sample of PBMCs. Receptor source: a woman aged 25 to 39 in good health and CMV-seronegative. Each CDR3 is given with its conserved first and last residue. D genes are given only for firm matches. Clone size is not always given. Where it is, it says once, few, many or a class for expanded clones.

TRBV15	TRBJ1-3	NA	NA	TGTGCCACCAGCCCCCGACAGGAGGACACCATATATTTT	CATSPRQEDTIYF
TRBV5-4	TRBJ2-7	few	TRBD1	TGTGCCAGCAGCCTTTGGACAGGAAGCGACGAGCAGTACTTC	CASSLWTGSDEQYF
TRBV27	TRBJ2-1	once	TRBD2	TGTGCCAGCAGTTTAACCCGGGGACTAGCGGGATTAGGTGAGCAGTTCTTC	CASSLTRGLAGLGEQFF
TRBV27	TRBJ2-2	NA	NA	TGTGCCAGCAAAGGGGTCTGGGTCACCGGGGAGCTGTTTTTT	CASKGVWVTGELFF
TRBV28	TRBJ2-7	NA	NA	TGTGCCAGCATTTGGGGCCGGGACACCCCCTACGAGCAGTACTTC	CASIWGRDTPYEQYF
TRBV18	TRBJ1-1	NA	NA	TGTGCCAGCTCACCAGCGGCGGGGGCTGGCACTGAAGCTTTCTTT	CASSPAAGAGTEAFF
TRBV7-2	TRBJ1-5	once	NA	TGTGCCAGCAGCATAGATGGTCGGGGGAATCAGCCCCAGCATTTT	CASSIDGRGNQPQHF
TRBV7-9	TRBJ2-7	NA	TRBD2	TGTGCCAGCAGCTCTAGCGGGAGCTTCTACGAGCAGTACTTC	CASSSSGSFYEQYF
TRBV5-8	TRBJ2-3	NA	NA	TGTGCCAGCAGCCAAGAAAGGGGTACGCAGTATTTT	CASSQERGTQYF
TRBV7-3	TRBJ1-1	NA	NA	TGTGCCAGCAGCTTCCGGGGGAACACTGAAGCTTTCTTT	CASSFRGNTEAFF
TRBV19	TRBJ2-7	NA	NA	TGTGCCAGTAGTATGAGTCCGGGAGACTCCTACGAGCAGTACTTC	CASSMSPGDSYEQYF
TRBV7-3	TRBJ2-7	NA	NA	TGTGCCAGCAGCCCCCGGCAGGCGAGCTCCTACGAGCAGTACTTC	CASSPRQASSYEQYF
TRBV10-3	TRBJ1-5	NA	NA	TGTGCCACCTCTCTGAGCAATCAGCCCCAGCATTTT	CATSLSNQPQHF
TRBV20-1	TRBJ2-5	NA	NA	TGCAGTGCTTCCTTTTCGGAGACCCAGTACTTC	CSASFSETQYF
TRBV7-3	TRBJ2-1	NA	NA	TGTGCCAGCAGTCAGAGTGGCGGCTCCTACAATGAGCAGTTCTTC	CASSQSGGSYNEQFF
TRBV29-1	TRBJ2-5	NA	NA	TGCAGCGTTGAAATGCAGATTCAAGAGACCCAGTACTTC	CSVEMQIQETQYF
TRBV19	TRBJ1-2	NA	TRBD1	TGTGCCAGTAGTAGAGGGACAGTGGCGGTAGCCGGCTACACCTTC	CASSRGTVAVAGYTF
TRBV6-4	TRBJ2-1	few	NA	TGTGCCAGCAGTGATGGACAGACACTGGAGCAGTTCTTC	CASSDGQTLEQFF
TRBV6-1	TRBJ2-1	NA	NA	TGTGCCAGCAGTGAAGCATTCCCCGCGGGTGAGCAGTTCTTC	CASSEAFPAGEQFF
TRBV5-1	TRBJ2-1	NA	TRBD2	TGCGCCTCAAGGAGCCTGGCCGGGACTAGCGCCCCCAATGAGCAGTTCTTC	CASRSLAGTSAPNEQFF
TRBV11-2	TRBJ1-3	NA	NA	TGTGCCAGCAGCTTAGACAGGATCTCTGGAAACACCATATATTTT	CASSLDRISGNTIYF
TRBV7-6	TRBJ2-3	NA	NA	TGTGCCAGCAGCTTAAGTGCCTCAGGTCCAGATACGCAGTATTTT	CASSLSASGPDTQYF
TRBV28	TRBJ1-5	NA	TRBD1	TGTGCCAGCGAGGGGACAGGTTCCAACAATCAGCCCCAGCATTTT	CASEGTGSNNQPQHF
TRBV7-6	TRBJ2-2	NA	NA	TGTGCCAGCAGCAGCGGTTTGAGCACCGGGGAGCTGTTTTTT	CASSSGLSTGELFF
TRBV6-6	TRBJ2-7	NA	TRBD2	TGTGCCAGCAGTTATCGAGCGGGAGCCTACGAGCAGTACTTC	CASSYRAGAYEQYF
TRBV7-8	TRBJ2-5	NA	TRBD2	TGTGCCAGCAGCTTAGCGGGGCTAGCGGGGGACTTC	CASSLAGLAGDF
TRBV28	TRBJ1-4	NA	NA	TGTGCCAGCAGTGGACAGCTACGAAATGAAAAACTGTTTTTT	CASSGQLRNEKLFF
TRBV28	TRBJ2-5	NA	TRBD1	TGTGCCAGCACCTTATCTCCCCGGGACAGAAAAGAGACCCAGTACTTC	CASTLSPRDRKETQYF
TRBV25-1	TRBJ1-2	NA	TRBD1	TGTGCCAGCAGGGGCTACGGACAGGGCCTCTATGGCTACACCTTC	CASRGYGQGLYGYTF
TRBV6-6	TRBJ2-7	NA	TRBD2	TGTGCCAGCAGTTCGCTCGAGCGGGGCGCCTACGAGCAGTACTTC	CASSSLERGAYEQYF
TRBV6-5	TRBJ2-7	NA	TRBD2	TGTGCCAGCAATCCTAGCGGAGTCGCGGGCTACGAGCAGTACTTC	CASNPSGVAGYEQYF
TRBV28	TRBJ1-2	NA	TRBD1	TGTGCCAGCAGTTCACGGACAGGGGGCAGGTATGGCTACACCTTC	CASSSRTGGRYGYTF
TRBV9	TRBJ1-4	NA	NA	TGTGCCAGCAGCGTTCGGGGGAGTGGAGAAAAACTGTTTTTT	CASSVRGSGEKLFF
TRBV5-1	TRBJ1-1	NA	NA	TGCGCCAGCAGCTCCGGGGGTGGCACTGAAGCTTTCTTT	CASSSGGGTEAFF
TRBV5-1	TRBJ2-5	NA	TRBD2	TGCGCCAGCAGCTTGGTGGGAGCGGGAGCAGAGGAGACCCAGTACTTC	CASSLVGAGAEETQYF
TRBV21-1	TRBJ2-7	NA	NA	TGTGCCAGCAGTTCGGGGGAGCTCTCCTACGAGCAGTACTTC	CASSSGELSYEQYF
TRBV7-3	TRBJ2-7	NA	NA	TGTGCCAGCAGCTTAGGTGCGGGACTTTCCTACGAGCAGTACTTC	CASSLGAGLSYEQYF
TRBV5-1	TRBJ2-7	NA	NA	TGCGCCAGCAGCCCAGGACGTGACAGAGACTACGAGCAGTACTTC	CASSPGRDRDYEQYF
TRBV6-1	TRBJ2-5	once	NA	TGTGCCAGCAGTCCCCTTCCAGGCATCCGGGAGACCCAGTACTTC	CASSPLPGIRETQYF
TRBV5-1	TRBJ2-1	NA	NA	TGCGCCAGCAGCTTGGACGGGAGCCGATACAATGAGCAGTTCTTC	CASSLDGSRYNEQFF
TRBV4-1	TRBJ2-1	NA	NA	TGCGCCAGCAGCCAAGGGCAGGGCTACAATGAGCAGTTCTTC	CASSQGQGYNEQFF
TRBV18	TRBJ1-1	once	TRBD1	TGTGCCAGCTCACTGGGACAGGGGGTGAACACTGAAGCTTTCTTT	CASSLGQGVNTEAFF
TRBV13	TRBJ1-1	NA	NA	TGTGCCAGCAGCTTGACAGGGAACACTGAAGCTTTCTTT	CASSLTGNTEAFF
TRBV5-6	TRBJ2-7	once	NA	TGTGCCAGCAGCCCGACAGTCCCCTCCTACGAGCAGTACTTC	CASSPTVPSYEQYF
TRBV6-5	TRBJ1-4	NA	NA	TGTGCCAGCAGTTATTTAGGAGGGGCAACTAATGAAAAACTGTTTTTT	CASSYLGGATNEKLFF
TRBV7-8	TRBJ2-7	NA	NA	TGTGCCAGCAGCTTAGCCCTCGGGGAAGGTTCCCCGCAGTACTTC	CASSLALGEGSPQYF
TRBV28	TRBJ1-2	medium-sized	TRBD1	TGTGCCAGCTTAGAGACAGGGGGCCATGGCTACACCTTC	CASLETGGHGYTF
TRBV12-5	TRBJ2-3	NA	NA	TGTGCTAGTGGTTTGGCTGCCGACAGGATCCCAGATACGCAGTATTTT	CASGLAADRIPDTQYF
TRBV28	TRBJ2-1	NA	TRBD2	TGTGCCAGCAGTTTTGCGGGAGGGCAGTACAATGAGCAGTTCTTC	CASSFAGGQYNEQFF
TRBV27	TRBJ2-3	NA	NA	TGTGCCAGCAAATCCCCGGGGAGCTCGAATACGCAGTATTTT	CASKSPGSSNTQYF